This paragraph reports one T cell receptor beta chain. J gave up 3 bases and V 7 bases, and 4 bases lay outside the gene matches. CDR3 size: 14 residues. From germline, CDR1 is LNHDA and CDR2 SQIVND (reference sequence). Assay used: immunoSEQ multiplex PCR; TCRdb lists only in-frame clones, some missing. The table has 300,000 to 400,000 clones, 65% to 90% seen once. The record originates from a study of blood T cell repertoires in COVID-19. Overall study: COVID-19 samples from acute and convalescent phases originated in the United States, Italy and Spain. T cells, B-cell-depleted T cells, or PBMCs provided the cDNA or gDNA that served as material.

Self-reported history from a screening survey and questionnaire set each donor's cohort. The receptor's source is a woman between 40 and 55 years old with acute COVID-19. The chain joins TRBV19 to TRBJ1-2; 11 bases map to TRBD1. Sequencing was carried out using PBMCs or T cells enriched from blood (not recorded which). Here the CDR3 DNA reads TGTGCCAGTACCTGGGGACAGGGGGACTATGGCTACACCTTC. Translating it yields CASTWGQGDYGYTF. The full variable domain, its missing parts supplied by reference TRBV19 and TRBJ1-2, is DGGITQSPKYLFRKEGQNVTLSCEQNLNHDAMYWYRQDPGQGLRLIYYSQIVNDFQKGDIAEGYSVSREKKESFPLTVTSAQKNPTAFYLCASTWGQGDYGYTFGSGTRLTVV.